The T cell receptor (beta chain) under discussion was sequenced for a study of tumor and adjacent non-tumor tissue in lung cancer. The wider study: The cohort had roughly 12 adenocarcinoma, a couple of squamous cell and 1 small cell patients. Study findings and constraints: Tumor TCR diversity, when higher, was linked to shorter survival.

As for this clonotype: The antigen is undetermined.

This sample's RNA came from whole unsorted tissue. This CDR3 region has 14 residues. V dropped 5 bases and J dropped 4 bases, with 13 bases sitting between them. CDR1 and CDR2 (germline): MDHEN, SYDVKM. The library came from three nested PCR rounds adapted from ARM-PCR protocols. TCRdb re-called the multiplex PCR reads through MiXCR, storing one row per CDR3 protein. The data hold about 75,000 distinct CDR3 sequences, with roughly 80% observed a single time. The clonotype originates from a woman aged 50 to 60 with non-small cell lung cancer. The specimen was lung tumor tissue. The chain has TRBV28 and TRBJ2-3; no clear D. In DNA, the CDR3 is TGTGCCAGCAGTCGCGCACATGGGCCAGATACGCAGTATTTT. Its translation is CASSRAHGPDTQYF.